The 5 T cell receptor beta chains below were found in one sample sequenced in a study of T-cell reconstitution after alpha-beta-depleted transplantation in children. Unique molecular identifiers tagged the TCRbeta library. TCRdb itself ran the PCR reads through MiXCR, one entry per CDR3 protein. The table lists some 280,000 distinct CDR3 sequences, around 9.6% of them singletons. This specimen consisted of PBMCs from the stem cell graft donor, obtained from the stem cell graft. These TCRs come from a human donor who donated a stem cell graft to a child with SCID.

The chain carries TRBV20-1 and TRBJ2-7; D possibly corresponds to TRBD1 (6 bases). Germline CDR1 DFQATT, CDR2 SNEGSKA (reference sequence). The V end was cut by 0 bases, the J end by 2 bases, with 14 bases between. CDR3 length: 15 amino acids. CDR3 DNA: TGCAGTGCTAGAGATCAGGGGAGACCTACCTACGAGCAGTACTTC. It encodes CSARDQGRPTYEQYF.

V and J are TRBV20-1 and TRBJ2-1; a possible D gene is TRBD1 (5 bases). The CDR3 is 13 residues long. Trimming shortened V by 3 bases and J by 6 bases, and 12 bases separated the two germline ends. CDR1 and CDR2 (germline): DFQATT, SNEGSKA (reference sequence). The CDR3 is CSASLGVTNEQFF. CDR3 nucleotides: TGCAGTGCTAGCTTAGGGGTTACCAATGAGCAGTTCTTC.

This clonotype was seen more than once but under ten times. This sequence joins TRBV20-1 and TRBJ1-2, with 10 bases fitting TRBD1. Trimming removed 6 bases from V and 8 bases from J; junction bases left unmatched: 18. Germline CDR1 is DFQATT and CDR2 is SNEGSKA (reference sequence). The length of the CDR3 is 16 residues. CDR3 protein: CSARDRGSQGSNGYTF. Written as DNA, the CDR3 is TGCAGTGCAAGGGACAGGGGCTCCCAGGGTTCTAACGGCTACACCTTC.

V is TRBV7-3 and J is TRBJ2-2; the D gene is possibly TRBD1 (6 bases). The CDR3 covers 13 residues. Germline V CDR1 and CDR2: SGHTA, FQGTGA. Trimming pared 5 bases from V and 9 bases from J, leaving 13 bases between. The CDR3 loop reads CASSHRVPWELFF. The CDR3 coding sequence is TGTGCCAGCAGCCACAGGGTCCCCTGGGAGCTGTTTTTT.

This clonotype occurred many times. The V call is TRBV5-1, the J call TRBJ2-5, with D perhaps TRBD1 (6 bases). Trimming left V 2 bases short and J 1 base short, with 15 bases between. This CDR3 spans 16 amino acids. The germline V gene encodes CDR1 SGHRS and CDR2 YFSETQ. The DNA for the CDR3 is TGCGCCAGCAGCTTAGTACAGGGCAGCCTCCAAGAGACCCAGTACTTC. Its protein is CASSLVQGSLQETQYF. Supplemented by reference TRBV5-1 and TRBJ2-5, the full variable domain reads KAGVTQTPRYLIKTRGQQVTLSCSPISGHRSVSWYQQTPGQGLQFLFEYFSETQRNKGNFPGRFSGRQFSNSRSEMNVSTLELGDSALYLCASSLVQGSLQETQYFGPGTRLLVL.